This record concerns one T cell receptor beta chain sequence. CDR3 length: 16 amino acids. Trimming removed 5 bases from V and 5 bases from J; junction bases left unmatched: 13. Germline assignment: CDR1 MDHEN and CDR2 SYDVKM. The data are from a study of long-term antiretroviral therapy in people with HIV. Sequencing relied on immunoSEQ assay v3.0, run at survey level. Sequencing was performed with immunoSEQ multiplex PCR; in TCRdb, only in-frame clones are kept and a portion is missing. The repertoire holds thousands of clones, with about 76% as singletons. The sample here was unsorted PBMCs, taken 0.1 years before starting antiretroviral therapy. This receptor was obtained from a man between 18 and 29 years old with HIV. This chain links TRBV28 with TRBJ1-1; 8 bases are shared with TRBD1. The CDR3 DNA is TGTGCCAGCAGTCCGATTTACGACAGGGGAGGGACTGAAGCTTTCTTT. Protein: CASSPIYDRGGTEAFF.